This T cell receptor beta chain was captured by sequencing in a study of beta chain features in type 1 diabetes. The sequenced template was cDNA made from the entire isolated RNA. The protocol was immunoSEQ multiplex PCR, while the TCRdb copy is restricted to in-frame clones and leaves out a portion. The repertoire holds roughly 170,000 clones, about 13% seen once, with 0.55% to 0.8% in the top ten. This clone was recorded at least ten times. Germline lookup yields CDR1 SGDLS and CDR2 YYNGEE. The CDR3 is made up of 16 amino acids. Trimming stripped 0 bases from V and 0 bases from J, with 10 bases between. The single heparinised draw taken from each donor contained around 100 mL of blood on average.

The V and J genes are TRBV9 and TRBJ2-1, with D unresolved. Material for sequencing was central memory CD4+ T cells from blood. This clonotype was sampled from a woman between 18 and 29 years old in good health. CDR3 nucleotide sequence: TGTGCCAGCAGCGTAGAACGCTACAGCTCCTACAATGAGCAGTTCTTC. The encoded protein is CASSVERYSSYNEQFF.